Each of the 21 T cell receptor beta chains below was sequenced from the same sample in a study of vaccination and CD4 T cells after COVID-19 (dated by TCRdb to between 2021 and 2022). Library generation was performed with PCR. For sequencing, an Illumina iSeq 100 was employed. DNA from cultured CD4+ T cells was subjected to TCR sequencing with the Oncomine TCR Beta short-read assay at the Johns Hopkins FTIC core. The public reads were reanalyzed by TCRdb: fastp trimming at Q25, MiXCR alignment, in-frame beta chains only. Entries that share a CDR3 protein sequence are merged under the most common genes and DNA. Recorded for this sample are under 30,000 distinct CDR3 sequences; about 35% of them occurred a single time. The ten largest clones take up about 3.2% of the sample. These receptors' antigens are unknown. The label giving this sample's time point can be read as: late sampling 161 to 241 days after vaccination in a few convalescent patients. Per the publication, the treatment or condition label means: approximately 10-day PBMC culture with coronavirus spike peptide pools or control peptides (ViraFEST assay).

Material: CD4+ T cells from blood, cultured in vitro, obtained about 7 months after SARS-CoV-2 vaccination. The receptors were gathered from a human donor who had recovered from COVID-19.

This clonotype was seen only a few times. This chain connects TRBV10-3 to TRBJ2-3, with no clear D. There are 12 residues in the CDR3. V lost 0 bases and J lost 7, with 5 bases in between. The V gene's germline CDR1 is ENHRY and CDR2 SYGVKD. CDR3 DNA: TGTGCCATCAGTGAGTCTATACATACGCAGTATTTT. It is translated as CAISESIHTQYF.

This chain joins TRBV20-1 and TRBJ2-3; D not resolved. The CDR3 covers 15 residues. Germline-derived CDR1 and CDR2 are DFQATT and SNEGSKA (reference sequence). V dropped 3 bases and J dropped 0 bases, with 13 bases sitting between them. As DNA, the CDR3 is TGCAGTGCTAGCGAAGGCACAACTAGCACAGATACGCAGTATTTT. The encoded protein is CSASEGTTSTDTQYF.

This clonotype is medium-sized in the sample. The chain has TRBV20-1 and TRBJ2-3; D is perhaps TRBD1 or TRBD2 (5 bases each). Trimming shortened V by 0 bases and J by 4 bases, and 14 bases separated the two germline ends. Germline V gene lookup returns CDR1 DFQATT and CDR2 SNEGSKA (reference sequence). This CDR3 spans 15 amino acids. The CDR3 is CSARDQGRRSDTQYF. CDR3 nucleotide sequence: TGCAGTGCTAGAGACCAGGGACGGAGGTCAGATACGCAGTATTTT.

The chain is built from TRBV2 and TRBJ1-5; TRBD1 is a possible D gene (5 bases). There are 16 residues in the CDR3. The germline V and J ends were trimmed by 4 bases and 3 bases, with 16 bases remaining between them. The germline gives CDR1 SNHLY, CDR2 FYNNEI. The CDR3 reads CASSGLGGAINQPQHF. CDR3 bases: TGTGCCAGCAGTGGCTTAGGAGGGGCCATCAATCAGCCCCAGCATTTT. The full variable domain, with the rest looked up from reference TRBV2 and TRBJ1-5, is EPEVTQTPSHQVTQMGQEVILRCVPISNHLYFYWYRQILGQKVEFLVSFYNNEISEKSEIFDDQFSVERPDGSNFTLKIRSTKLEDSAMYFCASSGLGGAINQPQHFGDGTRLSIL.

This clonotype was found a few times. This rearrangement joins TRBV20-1 to TRBJ2-3, with D possibly being TRBD2 (5 bases). CDR3 length equals 11 residues. The V end was cut by 3 bases, the J end by 6 bases, with 7 bases between. From germline, CDR1 is DFQATT and CDR2 SNEGSKA (reference sequence). CDR3 loop: CSAREADTQYF. The CDR3 nucleotides are TGCAGTGCTAGGGAGGCCGATACGCAGTATTTT.

This clonotype was detected only a few times. The gene calls are TRBV7-2 and TRBJ2-5; D not certain. Germline V gene sequence: CDR1 SGHTA, CDR2 FQGNSA. V lost 3 bases and J lost 1, with 6 bases in between. CDR3 length: 13 residues. Written as DNA, the CDR3 is TGTGCCAGCAGCTTCCAGCCCCAAGAGACCCAGTACTTC. This encodes CASSFQPQETQYF.

This clonotype was counted between two and nine times. This chain joins TRBV6-1 and TRBJ2-5; TRBD1 matches at 8 bases. The germline gives CDR1 MNHNS, CDR2 SASEGT. The length of the CDR3 is 15 residues. V lost 4 bases and J lost 5; bases outside the gene matches: 9. The CDR3 DNA is TGTGCCAGCAGTGGTCAGGGGGCGTTTGGCGAGACCCAGTACTTC. It is translated as CASSGQGAFGETQYF.

The J gene is TRBJ2-2, the V gene TRBV12-3 or TRBV12-4; possible D gene TRBD2, 5 bases. The CDR3 has 16 amino acids. The V and J ends lost 7 bases and 5 bases respectively, with 20 bases between them. The CDR3 DNA reads TGTGCCAGCACCCCGCCCCGAGGGAGTCATACCGGGGAGCTGTTTTTT. Its protein product is CASTPPRGSHTGELFF.

In this sample, this clonotype turned up once. The chain couples TRBV20-1 to TRBJ1-4; D unclear. This CDR3 spans 15 amino acids. The V gene lost 5 bases and the J gene lost 0 bases, with 13 bases spanning the gap. In germline, CDR1 is DFQATT, CDR2 SNEGSKA (reference sequence). CDR3 in DNA: TGCAGTGCTCCCCGAGCGGGTTCAACTAATGAAAAACTGTTTTTT. This codes for CSAPRAGSTNEKLFF.

This clonotype was counted only a few times. The genes are TRBV7-3 and TRBJ2-2; D ambiguous. Trimming pared 2 bases from V and 2 bases from J, leaving 6 bases between. Germline CDR1 reads SGHTA; CDR2 reads FQGTGA. The CDR3 loop spans 14 amino acids. As DNA, the CDR3 is TGTGCCAGCAGCTTAGGACGAAACACCGGGGAGCTGTTTTTT. Its protein product is CASSLGRNTGELFF.

This clonotype came up a few times. The chain carries TRBV19 and TRBJ1-1, with D possibly being TRBD1 (6 bases). CDR1 and CDR2 from the germline V gene are LNHDA and SQIVND (reference sequence). The CDR3 extends over 12 amino acids. V lost 5 bases and J 7 bases, leaving 11 bases between the germline ends. In nucleotides, the CDR3 is TGTGCCAGTAGTCTCACGACAGGTGAAGCTTTCTTT. It is translated as CASSLTTGEAFF.

The chain couples TRBV6-6 to TRBJ1-1; TRBD1 might be the D (5 bases). Germline V gives CDR1 MNHNY, CDR2 SVGAGI (reference sequence). The CDR3 is 15 amino acids. V shed 5 bases and J shed 3 bases, with 16 bases lying between them. In DNA, the CDR3 is TGTGCCAGCAGTCATCTTCGGGGGTTTGACACTGAAGCTTTCTTT. Translation: CASSHLRGFDTEAFF.

The rearrangement uses TRBV21-1 and TRBJ2-3; TRBD1 is the table's D call and was not checked against the DNA. TRBV21-1 is a listed pseudogene. This CDR3 contains 16 residues. CDR3 sequence: CASGTGPPLFMDTQYF. The CDR3 nucleotides are TGTGCCAGCGGGACAGGGCCTCCCCTTTTTATGGATACGCAGTATTTT.

V is TRBV27 and J is TRBJ1-2, with 11 bases fitting TRBD1. The V gene's germline CDR1 is MNHEY and CDR2 SMNVEV (reference sequence). The CDR3 has 16 amino acids. V trimming: 7 bases; J trimming: 3 bases; junction bases outside the gene matches: 10. CDR3 protein: CASKTGPGQGDYGYTF. Here the CDR3 DNA reads TGTGCCAGCAAAACGGGGCCGGGACAGGGGGACTATGGCTACACCTTC.

This chain uses TRBV6-2 or TRBV6-3 with TRBJ1-1, with D hard to call. The CDR3 sequence is 16 residues long. Deletions cut 0 bases from V and 1 base from J, with 12 bases between. Looked up from germline, CDR1 is MNHEY and CDR2 is SVGEGT. CDR3 loop: CASSYSNIRGNTEAFF. The CDR3 bases are TGTGCCAGCAGTTACTCGAACATTCGGGGGAACACTGAAGCTTTCTTT.

V usage is TRBV27 and J usage is TRBJ2-1; 12 nucleotides align to TRBD1. Trimming removed 7 bases from V and 7 bases from J; junction bases left unmatched: 11. The germline V gene encodes CDR1 MNHEY and CDR2 SMNVEV (reference sequence). This CDR3 has 16 amino acids. CDR3: CASMQWGQGARNEQFF. As DNA, the CDR3 is TGTGCCAGCATGCAGTGGGGACAGGGGGCGAGGAATGAGCAGTTCTTC.

J is TRBJ1-2 and V is TRBV7-3, with TRBD1 as a possible D gene (5 bases). The CDR3 is made up of 14 amino acids. Trimming shortened V by 3 bases and J by 6 bases, and 14 bases separated the two germline ends. The germline V gene has CDR1 SGHTA and CDR2 FQGTGA. In DNA form, the CDR3 reads TGTGCCAGCAGCTTGGGTACAGGTCCCGATGGCTACACCTTC. The encoded protein is CASSLGTGPDGYTF.

This clonotype has only a few counts. The rearrangement links TRBV20-1 to TRBJ2-1, with 9 bases fitting TRBD2. CDR3 size: 16 residues. Unmatched junction bases numbered 10, after V lost 3 bases and J lost 4 bases. Germline CDR1 and CDR2: DFQATT and SNEGSKA (reference sequence). In nucleotides, the CDR3 is TGCAGTGCTAGTTGGCGGGAGGGCCCTCATTACAATGAGCAGTTCTTC. It specifies CSASWREGPHYNEQFF.

J is TRBJ1-1 and V is TRBV28, with 7 bases identical to TRBD1. Per the germline V gene, CDR1 is MDHEN and CDR2 is SYDVKM. The CDR3 runs to 19 residues. V lost 3 bases and J lost 1; bases outside the gene matches: 17. The CDR3 loop reads CASSFRQGTDPTRNTEAFF. CDR3 nucleotide sequence: TGTGCCAGCAGTTTTAGACAGGGTACTGACCCGACTCGGAACACTGAAGCTTTCTTT.

This chain joins TRBV24-1 and TRBJ2-3; D gene ambiguous. The CDR3 is 15 amino acids. Trimming left V 2 bases short and J 2 bases short, with 10 bases between. The germline V gene encodes CDR1 KGHDR and CDR2 SFDVKD. The CDR3 reads CATSDSRPITDTQYF. CDR3 DNA sequence: TGTGCCACCAGTGATTCTCGCCCTATCACAGATACGCAGTATTTT.

The V call is TRBV7-2, the J call TRBJ2-3, with 8 bases lining up with TRBD2. V lost 5 bases, J lost 2 bases, and 12 bases stayed unmatched. The CDR3 is made up of 17 amino acids. Germline V gene sequence: CDR1 SGHTA, CDR2 FQGNSA. Here the CDR3 DNA reads TGTGCCAGCAGCGGAAAGTGGACTAGCATGTCCACAGATACGCAGTATTTT. It codes for CASSGKWTSMSTDTQYF.